This passage covers 26 T cell receptor beta chains from one sample sequenced in a study of naive and memory T cell subsets. Amplification of ligated cDNA took four PCR rounds with SP2 and nested alpha and beta constant primers. TCRdb passed the 5' RACE reads through MiXCR, listing each CDR3 protein once. The sample lists about 56,000 distinct CDR3 sequences; around 7.3% were seen once. The library had UMIs added by 3' ligation of an oligonucleotide to TCR cDNA. All receptors come from a female donor in good health.

This clonotype was observed many times. V is TRBV7-2 and J is TRBJ2-1, with 11 bases identical to TRBD2. This CDR3 region has 15 residues. Trimming took 1 base from V and 9 from J; bases not matched to a gene: 5. The germline CDR1 and CDR2 sequences are SGHTA and FQGNSA. For the CDR3, the DNA is TGTGCCAGCAGCTTAGGTAGCGGGGGGGGCGTTGAGCAGTTCTTC. This translates into CASSLGSGGGVEQFF.

Ten or more counts support this clonotype. This chain links TRBV29-1 with TRBJ1-1, with D tentatively TRBD1 (6 bases). The CDR3 has 13 amino acids. The germline V gene has CDR1 SQVTM and CDR2 ANQGSEA. Trimming pared 7 bases from V and 0 bases from J, leaving 12 bases between. The CDR3 is CSAVGQLNTEAFF. DNA for the CDR3: TGCAGCGCTGTAGGACAGTTGAACACTGAAGCTTTCTTT.

To note about this clonotype: This may come from a read error, since a much larger clone is one base off. V usage is TRBV7-2 and J usage is TRBJ1-2; D ambiguous. Germline CDR1 reads SGHTA; CDR2 reads FQGNSA. This CDR3 comprises 14 residues. The CDR3 DNA sequence: TGTGCCAGCAGCTTAGGCGGGGAAAACTATGTCTACACCTTC. This encodes CASSLGGENYVYTF.

There are many counts of this clonotype. The gene calls are TRBV10-3 and TRBJ1-3; unclear D gene. The germline V gene encodes CDR1 ENHRY and CDR2 SYGVKD. There are 15 residues in the CDR3. The ends were cut back, 3 bases at V and 0 bases at J, with 9 bases in the middle. Here the CDR3 reads CAISEGGYSGNTIYF. The CDR3 region has the DNA TGTGCCATCAGTGAAGGCGGATACTCTGGAAACACCATATATTTT.

The gene calls are TRBV30 and TRBJ2-6, with TRBD1 matching over 7 bases. The CDR3 loop spans 13 amino acids. CDR1 and CDR2 (germline): GTSNPN, SVGIG (reference sequence). The V segment lost 5 bases and the J segment 2 bases; nucleotides outside the gene matches: 0. The CDR3 is CAWGTAGANVLTF. CDR3 bases: TGTGCCTGGGGGACAGCTGGGGCCAACGTCCTGACTTTC.

This clonotype was recorded a few times. The CDR3 DNA reads as TGCAGTGCTAGGAGGGATGGGTCCTTGACCTACGAGCAGTACTTC. Translating it yields CSARRDGSLTYEQYF. The chain recombines TRBV20-1 with TRBJ2-7; D perhaps matches TRBD2 (5 bases). Germline V lookup: CDR1 DFQATT, CDR2 SNEGSKA (reference sequence). V lost 3 bases and J 2 bases, leaving 17 bases between the germline ends. The CDR3 is 15 residues long.

This clonotype was seen ten or more times. V and J are TRBV10-3 and TRBJ1-1; 8 positions match TRBD1. Per the germline V gene, CDR1 is ENHRY and CDR2 is SYGVKD. The CDR3 consists of 15 residues. After removal of 9 bases from V and 0 bases from J, the junction contained 9 bases not matched to a gene. CDR3 bases: TGTGCCATTTCCCCGGGACAGGCAATGAACACTGAAGCTTTCTTT. Translating gives CAISPGQAMNTEAFF.

In its sample, this clonotype was seen many times. The rearrangement joins TRBV24-1 to TRBJ2-3, with D unclear. This CDR3 comprises 16 residues. The germline CDR1 and CDR2 sequences are KGHDR and SFDVKD. Trimming pared 2 bases from V and 0 bases from J, leaving 11 bases between. Here the CDR3 DNA reads TGTGCCACCAGTGATTCAAAGGAGCCAAGCACAGATACGCAGTATTTT. Translation gives CATSDSKEPSTDTQYF.

This clonotype has ten or more counts. The gene calls are TRBV12-3 or TRBV12-4 and TRBJ1-2; unclear D gene. V was cut by 3 bases and J by 4 bases, with 9 bases left in between. This CDR3 spans 13 amino acids. The CDR3 protein is CASSFRRIYGYTF. The CDR3 DNA reads TGTGCCAGCAGTTTTCGTCGGATCTATGGCTACACCTTC.

This clonotype was seen many times. The gene calls are TRBV29-1 and TRBJ2-6; 9 nucleotides align to TRBD1. Trimming cost V 6 bases and J 0 bases; bases outside gene matches: 6. CDR3 length equals 16 residues. Germline V lookup: CDR1 SQVTM, CDR2 ANQGSEA. CDR3: CSVRGQGISGANVLTF. The CDR3 coding sequence is TGCAGCGTCCGGGGACAGGGCATCTCTGGGGCCAACGTCCTGACTTTC.

V usage is TRBV20-1 and J usage is TRBJ2-2, with 7 bases fitting TRBD2. V lost 0 bases to trimming and J lost 3 bases; unmatched junction nucleotides: 4. CDR1 is DFQATT, CDR2 SNEGSKA, per germline (reference sequence). CDR3 size: 15 residues. The CDR3 sequence: CSAREAGRDTGELFF. As DNA, the CDR3 is TGCAGTGCTAGAGAAGCAGGGAGGGACACCGGGGAGCTGTTTTTT.

This chain joins TRBV19 and TRBJ1-2; D possibly corresponds to TRBD1 (5 bases). CDR3 length equals 13 residues. Germline-derived CDR1 and CDR2 are LNHDA and SQIVND (reference sequence). V dropped 8 bases and J dropped 8 bases, with 18 bases sitting between them. The CDR3 DNA reads TGTGCCAGTGGGGACTTCCCCTCGCGGGGCTACACCTTC. It is translated as CASGDFPSRGYTF.

There are a few counts of this clonotype. This chain joins TRBV5-1 and TRBJ1-5, with a tentative D call TRBD1 (6 bases). The V and J ends lost 3 bases and 8 bases respectively, with 12 bases between them. The length of the CDR3 is 13 residues. Germline V gene sequence: CDR1 SGHRS, CDR2 YFSETQ. CDR3 sequence (DNA): TGCGCCAGCAGCTGGGACATCGGTGAGCCCCAGCATTTT. It specifies CASSWDIGEPQHF.

In the case of this clonotype: A single base separates this from a much larger clone, so it may be a read error. V usage is TRBV29-1 and J usage is TRBJ2-7; 9 nucleotides align to TRBD1. V gave up 6 bases and J gave up 2 bases; unmatched junction bases: 11. Germline V gene sequence: CDR1 SQVTM, CDR2 ANQGSEA. CDR3 length: 15 residues. CDR3 bases: TGCAGCGTGGAGACCGGGACAGGGTCCACCTACGAGCAGTACTTC. Amino acids: CSVETGTGSTYEQYF.

J is TRBJ2-1 and V is TRBV29-1; TRBD2 might be the D (7 bases). The CDR3 consists of 15 residues. Germline V gene lookup returns CDR1 SQVTM and CDR2 ANQGSEA. The ends were cut back, 4 bases at V and 4 bases at J, with 17 bases in the middle. The CDR3 bases are TGCAGCGTTGGCGGGGGCCCTACCACTTACAATGAGCAGTTCTTC. Translation gives CSVGGGPTTYNEQFF.

The rearrangement joins TRBV6-2 or TRBV6-3 to TRBJ2-5, with D perhaps TRBD1 or TRBD2 (5 bases each). Per the germline V gene, CDR1 is MNHEY and CDR2 is SVGEGT. The CDR3 sequence is 14 residues long. V gave up 6 bases and J gave up 7 bases, with 18 bases separating them. The CDR3 here is CASSAGTAVWTQYF. In nucleotides, the CDR3 is TGTGCCAGCAGCGCCGGGACCGCGGTGTGGACCCAGTACTTC.

This clonotype was counted at least ten times. The CDR3: CASSFDTTNEKLFF. CDR3 sequence (DNA): TGCGCCAGCAGCTTCGACACTACTAATGAAAAACTGTTTTTT. The chain couples TRBV5-1 to TRBJ1-4; D unclear. Germline assignment: CDR1 SGHRS and CDR2 YFSETQ. The V and J ends lost 2 bases and 2 bases respectively, with 7 bases between them. The CDR3 totals 14 residues.

V is TRBV7-3 and J is TRBJ1-1; tentative D call: TRBD1 (6 bases). The germline gives CDR1 SGHTA, CDR2 FQGTGA. V was pared by 5 bases and J by 5 bases, with 18 bases between. CDR3 length: 15 amino acids. The CDR3: CASSHGGGRSTEAFF. The CDR3 coding sequence is TGTGCCAGCAGCCACGGTGGGGGGCGGAGTACTGAAGCTTTCTTT. The full variable domain, with the rest looked up from reference TRBV7-3 and TRBJ1-1, is GAGVSQTPSNKVTEKGKYVELRCDPISGHTALYWYRQSLGQGPEFLIYFQGTGAADDSGLPNDRFFAVRPEGSVSTLKIQRTERGDSAVYLCASSHGGGRSTEAFFGQGTRLTVV.

This clonotype was recorded at least ten times. This CDR3 reads CASSIPGTGSYNEQFF. In DNA form, the CDR3 reads TGTGCCAGCAGCATCCCCGGGACAGGCTCCTACAATGAGCAGTTCTTC. The chain combines TRBV9 with TRBJ2-1; 8 bases are shared with TRBD1. In germline, CDR1 is SGDLS, CDR2 YYNGEE. With V trimmed by 4 bases and J by 0 bases, 6 bases remained unmatched. CDR3 length: 16 residues.

This chain links TRBV5-4 with TRBJ1-2; no clear D. Trimming shortened V by 0 bases and J by 6 bases, and 12 bases separated the two germline ends. The CDR3 extends over 14 amino acids. Germline-derived CDR1 and CDR2 are SGHNT and YYREEE (reference sequence). CDR3 DNA sequence: TGTGCCAGCAGCTTGGTGGACGTTCGAGATGGCTACACCTTC. As protein: CASSLVDVRDGYTF.

This clonotype was counted ten times or more. The V and J genes are TRBV24-1 and TRBJ1-4, with D possibly TRBD1 on 5 matching bases. The V end was cut by 3 bases, the J end by 4 bases, with 14 bases between. The germline V gene has CDR1 KGHDR and CDR2 SFDVKD. The CDR3 extends over 16 amino acids. The CDR3 bases are TGTGCCACCAGTGATGGGACCGCCGCGGATAATGAAAAACTGTTTTTT. Residues: CATSDGTAADNEKLFF.

This clonotype was observed at least ten times. J is TRBJ1-2 and V is TRBV6-6; TRBD1 matches at 8 bases. V lost 6 bases and J lost 5; bases outside the gene matches: 11. CDR1 is MNHNY and CDR2 is SVGAGI in the germline V gene (reference sequence). The CDR3 has 15 amino acids. The CDR3: CASSRQQGEKYGYTF. CDR3 bases: TGTGCCAGCAGCCGACAACAGGGGGAAAAGTATGGCTACACCTTC.

This clonotype was seen many times. The chain links TRBV6-6 to TRBJ1-1, with D possibly TRBD1 on 5 matching bases. The germline V and J ends were trimmed by 2 bases and 7 bases, with 20 bases remaining between them. The CDR3 extends over 16 amino acids. Per the germline V gene, CDR1 is MNHNY and CDR2 is SVGAGI (reference sequence). Written as DNA, the CDR3 is TGTGCCAGCAGTTACCCCCACCAGACAGAGGGTAATGAAGCTTTCTTT. This codes for CASSYPHQTEGNEAFF.

The sample holds many counts of this clonotype. The chain is built from TRBV4-2 and TRBJ2-3; tentative D call: TRBD2 (5 bases). Looked up from germline, CDR1 is LGHNA and CDR2 is YNFKEQ. Deletions cut 0 bases from V and 7 bases from J, with 14 bases between. The CDR3 runs to 15 residues. The CDR3 sequence is CASSQDRDGPYTQYF. CDR3 DNA: TGTGCCAGCAGCCAAGATCGGGATGGCCCCTATACGCAGTATTTT.

The sample holds many counts of this clonotype. The chain employs TRBV9 and TRBJ1-3; maybe TRBD1 (6 bases). Trimming removed 3 bases from V and 2 bases from J, with 12 bases in between. The germline gives CDR1 SGDLS, CDR2 YYNGEE. This CDR3 has 15 residues. CDR3 DNA: TGTGCCAGCAGCGGAACCGGGACACCTGGAAACACCATATATTTT. Its translation is CASSGTGTPGNTIYF.

This clonotype was counted ten times or more. The rearrangement uses TRBV20-1 and TRBJ1-1, with TRBD1 as a possible D gene (6 bases). The CDR3 sequence is 15 residues long. Trimming stripped 4 bases from V and 2 bases from J, with 17 bases between. CDR1 and CDR2 (germline): DFQATT, SNEGSKA (reference sequence). The CDR3 DNA reads TGCAGTGCTAACCGACCCCGGGGGGGCAACACTGAAGCTTTCTTT. Its translation is CSANRPRGGNTEAFF.